The source of this TCR beta chain is a study of beta chain features in type 1 diabetes. Of the isolated RNA, all was reverse transcribed, and so the sequenced material was expressed TCRB transcripts. Method: immunoSEQ multiplex PCR; TCRdb's copy keeps in-frame clones and lacks some. This repertoire shows under 950,000 clones, roughly a sixth found once; its top ten account for 0.023%. CDR1 is SEHNR, CDR2 FQNEAQ, per germline (reference sequence). V lost 2 bases and J lost 2; bases outside the gene matches: 5. The CDR3 is 17 amino acids. The V call is TRBV7-9, the J call TRBJ2-2, with 10 bases matching TRBD2. The sample consisted of naive CD4+ T cells from blood. This sequence was found in a woman under 30 in good health. CDR3 sequence: CASSLNLLAGNTGELFF. The CDR3 nucleotides read TGTGCCAGCAGCTTAAATTTACTAGCGGGAAACACCGGGGAGCTGTTTTTT.